One and the same sample provided the 17 T cell receptor beta chains below, sequenced in a study of cytomegalovirus exposure and HLA in healthy donors. The PCR made use of 60 Vbeta and 13 Jbeta primers. The data were produced by immunoSEQ multiplex PCR, yet TCRdb's version contains in-frame clones alone and is incomplete. The profile shows over 150,000 clones, roughly 80% of them singletons. Sequenced input: PBMCs. These receptors all stem from a human donor in good health.

The chain couples TRBV5-1 to TRBJ2-5, with 11 bases identical to TRBD1. Germline V CDR1 and CDR2: SGHRS, YFSETQ. CDR3 length: 16 residues. V was clipped by 1 base and J by 1 base; unmatched bases: 3. DNA for the CDR3: TGCGCCAGCAGCTTGATGGGGACAGGGGGCCAAGAGACCCAGTACTTC. This codes for CASSLMGTGGQETQYF.

This clone came up a few times. The V call is TRBV7-9, the J call TRBJ2-7, with D possibly TRBD2 on 6 matching bases. Germline CDR1 SEHNR, CDR2 FQNEAQ (reference sequence). The CDR3 is 12 amino acids. Trimming took off 4 bases at V and 4 bases at J, with 8 bases between the two ends. The CDR3 protein is CASSWGLYEQYF. CDR3 DNA: TGTGCCAGCAGCTGGGGACTTTACGAGCAGTACTTC.

The gene calls are TRBV6-1 and TRBJ2-7; 13 nucleotides line up with TRBD2. Germline V gene sequence: CDR1 MNHNS, CDR2 SASEGT. The CDR3 contains 14 residues. Trimming took 6 bases from V and 4 from J; bases not matched to a gene: 3. The CDR3 bases are TGTGCCAGCAGGGGACTAGCGGGGCTGTACGAGCAGTACTTC. Its protein is CASRGLAGLYEQYF.

V usage is TRBV4-3 and J usage is TRBJ2-7, with a tentative D call TRBD1 (5 bases). This CDR3 has 15 amino acids. Germline V gene data show CDR1 as LGHNA and CDR2 as YSLEER. Trimming removed 0 bases at V and 10 bases at J, with 19 bases between. The CDR3 sequence: CASSQDWTFTLNQYF. CDR3 coding DNA: TGCGCCAGCAGCCAAGACTGGACATTTACCCTAAATCAGTACTTC.

The chain couples TRBV5-1 to TRBJ1-1, with 8 bases matching TRBD1. The CDR3 sequence is 16 residues long. The V gene's germline CDR1 is SGHRS and CDR2 YFSETQ. Losses at the gene ends were 4 bases for V and 4 bases for J; bases not matched to a gene: 12. For the CDR3, the DNA is TGCGCCAGCAGCGCCGCCGGGACAGGTTTGGGCACTGAAGCTTTCTTT. Residues: CASSAAGTGLGTEAFF. Based on the CDR3 plus reference TRBV5-1 and TRBJ1-1, the full variable domain is KAGVTQTPRYLIKTRGQQVTLSCSPISGHRSVSWYQQTPGQGLQFLFEYFSETQRNKGNFPGRFSGRQFSNSRSEMNVSTLELGDSALYLCASSAAGTGLGTEAFFGQGTRLTVV.

In its sample, this clone was seen once. The V and J genes are TRBV4-1 and TRBJ1-4; 12 nucleotides align to TRBD1. With 0 bases clipped from V and 13 bases from J, the junction kept 18 bases outside the gene matches. CDR1 and CDR2 from the germline V gene are MGHRA and YSYEKL. This CDR3 has 19 amino acids. For the CDR3, the DNA is TGCGCCAGCAGCCAAGATTTGGGACAGGGGGCCCTTAGTGGCCAGGCACTGTTTTTT. Translating it yields CASSQDLGQGALSGQALFF.

This chain connects TRBV9 to TRBJ2-2; 8 bases match TRBD2. The CDR3 covers 13 residues. V lost 6 bases, J lost 5 bases, and 3 bases stayed unmatched. Germline loops: CDR1 SGDLS, CDR2 YYNGEE. The DNA for the CDR3 is TGTGCCAGCACAAAGCGGGGGACCGGGGAGCTGTTTTTT. It codes for CASTKRGTGELFF.

V usage is TRBV27 and J usage is TRBJ2-7; D might be TRBD1 (5 bases). This CDR3 has 15 residues. V lost 5 bases and J 6 bases, leaving 20 bases between the germline ends. Germline assignment: CDR1 MNHEY and CDR2 SMNVEV (reference sequence). The CDR3 sequence is CASSRTMGPGREQYF. The CDR3 bases are TGTGCCAGCAGTAGGACGATGGGGCCAGGTCGCGAGCAGTACTTC.

V gene TRBV29-1 combines with J gene TRBJ1-2; 7 positions match TRBD1. Germline V lookup: CDR1 SQVTM, CDR2 ANQGSEA. J gave up 1 base and V 2 bases, and 1 base lay outside the gene matches. This CDR3 is built from 13 residues. For the CDR3, the DNA is TGCAGCGTTGAAACAGGGGTTAACTATGGCTACACCTTC. Its protein product is CSVETGVNYGYTF.

V usage is TRBV15 and J usage is TRBJ2-7, with D perhaps matching TRBD2 (5 bases). This CDR3 is built from 13 residues. Trimming shortened V by 6 bases and J by 4 bases, and 13 bases separated the two germline ends. Germline CDR1 reads LNHNV; CDR2 reads YYDKDF (reference sequence). CDR3 residues: CATRTFRGYEQYF. CDR3 in DNA: TGTGCCACCAGAACTTTCCGGGGATACGAGCAGTACTTC.

This rearrangement joins TRBV10-3 to TRBJ2-3, with D possibly being TRBD1 (6 bases). From germline, CDR1 is ENHRY and CDR2 SYGVKD. This CDR3 contains 13 residues. The ends were cut back, 11 bases at V and 1 base at J, with 13 bases in the middle. DNA of the CDR3: TGTGCCGCCCCTAGACAGGGCACAGATACGCAGTATTTT. Protein sequence: CAAPRQGTDTQYF.

On this clone: Other DNA variants within this sample encode the same CDR3. In nucleotides, the CDR3 is TGTGCCAGCAGTCTGGCGGGCTCACCGGGCCTCAATCAGCCCCAGCATTTT. It translates to CASSLAGSPGLNQPQHF. The rearrangement links TRBV27 to TRBJ1-5; D not resolved. The CDR3 extends over 17 amino acids. The germline V and J ends were trimmed by 5 bases and 3 bases, with 20 bases remaining between them. Germline-derived CDR1 and CDR2 are MNHEY and SMNVEV (reference sequence).

The rearrangement links TRBV11-2 to TRBJ2-1; 8 nucleotides line up with TRBD2. CDR3 length: 15 residues. The trim removed 4 bases at V and 5 bases at J, leaving 7 bases unmatched. Germline CDR1 and CDR2: SGHAT and FQNNGV. DNA for the CDR3: TGTGCCAGCAGCTACTGGGCGGGGGGAAACAATGAGCAGTTCTTC. This sequence encodes CASSYWAGGNNEQFF.

V and J are TRBV12-5 and TRBJ2-7; TRBD2 matches 8 bases. Unmatched junction bases numbered 6, after V lost 5 bases and J lost 3 bases. Germline assignment: CDR1 LGHNT and CDR2 FRNRAP. The CDR3 has 14 residues. This CDR3 is CASGPGGAGYEQYF. In nucleotides, the CDR3 is TGTGCTAGTGGTCCCGGGGGGGCGGGCTACGAGCAGTACTTC.

This clone has just a few counts. V usage is TRBV6-1 and J usage is TRBJ2-3; 11 bases match TRBD2. The length of the CDR3 is 17 residues. The germline gives CDR1 MNHNS, CDR2 SASEGT. V was clipped by 3 bases and J by 4 bases; unmatched bases: 9. CDR3 nucleotide sequence: TGTGCCAGCAGTGAGACCTTAGCGGGGGGGTCGGCAGATACGCAGTATTTT. Its translation: CASSETLAGGSADTQYF.

The genes are TRBV13 and TRBJ2-3; 12 bases fit TRBD2. The CDR3 runs 15 residues. Germline CDR1 and CDR2: PRHDT and FYEKMQ (reference sequence). Germline trimming cut 5 bases from V and 3 bases from J; bases unmatched to any gene: 3. CDR3 in DNA: TGTGCCAGCAGCGTGACTAGCGGGGGAACAGATACGCAGTATTTT. Translating it yields CASSVTSGGTDTQYF.

The CDR3 protein is CASSFRGEPYEQYF. The CDR3 bases are TGCGCCAGCAGCTTCAGGGGTGAACCCTACGAGCAGTACTTC. The chain uses TRBV5-1 and TRBJ2-7, with D perhaps TRBD1 (6 bases). The CDR3 is 14 amino acids. Germline values: CDR1 SGHRS, CDR2 YFSETQ. Trimming cost V 2 bases and J 2 bases, with 11 bases left between them. The variable domain in full, completed from reference TRBV5-1 and TRBJ2-7, reads KAGVTQTPRYLIKTRGQQVTLSCSPISGHRSVSWYQQTPGQGLQFLFEYFSETQRNKGNFPGRFSGRQFSNSRSEMNVSTLELGDSALYLCASSFRGEPYEQYFGPGTRLTVT.